The entry below gives a single T cell receptor (beta chain) sequence along with its context. A read error may produce the germline difference seen at one junction end. The data stem from a study of blood T cells in healthy people across ages. Primers used in a second PCR of roughly 6 to 11 cycles were a sample-barcoded 5' primer and a J-beta primer mix. TCRdb analysed the 5' RACE reads with MiXCR anew, one entry per CDR3 protein. The table records roughly 930,000 distinct CDR3 sequences, 40% to 60% of them present only once. Per sample, at least 6 micrograms of total RNA were extracted. The germline V gene has CDR1 LGHNA and CDR2 YNFKEQ. There are 14 residues in the CDR3.

Sequences were obtained from blood. The J gene is TRBJ2-7, the V gene TRBV4-2; D not resolved. The DNA end is a closer match to TRBJ2-5, so the J assignment may be wrong. This TCR derives from a man aged 30 to 39 in good health. This CDR3 reads CAISQDMEQETQYF. The CDR3 DNA sequence: TGTGCCATCAGCCAAGATATGGAGCAAGAGACCCAGTACTTC.